This entry concerns a single T cell receptor beta chain. This same CDR3 is encoded by further DNA sequences in the sample. The data were obtained in a study of blood T cell repertoires in COVID-19. About the study: Collection of acute and convalescent COVID-19 samples took place in the United States, Italy and Spain. Sample material is recorded as cDNA or gDNA derived from T cells, B-cell-depleted T cells, or PBMCs.

Per the authors' pipeline: Estimates of nucleated cell counts were drawn from the amplification of reference gene primers. Assay: immunoSEQ multiplex PCR; the TCRdb copy retains only in-frame clones and omits some. V and J calls and clone size come straight from that table; D and trimming were deduced from the DNA. The data show 150,000 to 200,000 clones, about 89% seen once. The CDR3 sequence is 14 residues long. CDR1 is MNHEY, CDR2 SMNVEV, per germline (reference sequence). Trimming removed 2 bases from V and 1 base from J; junction bases left unmatched: 0. The sequencing input was peripheral blood. This rearrangement joins TRBV27 to TRBJ1-2, with 8 positions matching TRBD1. The TCR comes from a man aged 18 to 29 who had recovered from COVID-19. The CDR3 loop reads CASSLTGGNYGYTF. The CDR3 DNA sequence: TGTGCCAGCAGTTTAACAGGGGGTAACTATGGCTACACCTTC.